The 26 T cell receptor beta chains in this list originate from one sample, sequenced in a study of blood T cell repertoires in COVID-19. Method: immunoSEQ multiplex PCR; TCRdb's copy keeps in-frame clones and lacks some. There are just under 300,000 clones in the sample; around nine tenths occur only once, and 1.3% lies in the top ten. The sample consisted of peripheral blood. The receptors stem from a man aged 70 or older with acute or convalescent COVID-19.

The chain recombines TRBV5-8 with TRBJ2-4, with D possibly being TRBD1 (6 bases). With 4 bases removed from V and 13 bases from J, the gap between germline ends came to 15 bases. The CDR3 spans 12 residues. Germline V gene data show CDR1 as SGHTS and CDR2 as YDEGEE. The CDR3 spells CASSRLQGLQYF. The CDR3 DNA reads TGTGCCAGCAGCCGACTACAGGGTCTCCAGTACTTC.

V and J are TRBV7-2 and TRBJ2-5, with 7 bases fitting TRBD2. CDR1 is SGHTA and CDR2 is FQGNSA in the germline V gene. Trimming removed 5 bases from V and 5 bases from J; junction bases left unmatched: 5. This CDR3 is built from 13 residues. The CDR3 region is CASSRGLTETQYF. The CDR3 region has the DNA TGTGCCAGCAGCCGGGGACTAACGGAGACCCAGTACTTC. Drawing the rest from reference TRBV7-2 and TRBJ2-5, the complete variable domain is GAGVSQSPSNKVTEKGKDVELRCDPISGHTALYWYRQSLGQGLEFLIYFQGNSAPDKSGLPSDRFSAERTGGSVSTLTIQRTQQEDSAVYLCASSRGLTETQYFGPGTRLLVL.

This chain joins TRBV2 and TRBJ1-6; the match to TRBD1 covers 10 bases. Germline V gene data show CDR1 as SNHLY and CDR2 as FYNNEI. CDR3 length: 14 amino acids. The junction had 5 bases not matched to a gene; V was cut back by 7 bases and J by 8 bases. CDR3: CASNRDRGYSPLHF. CDR3 sequence (DNA): TGTGCCAGCAATAGGGACAGGGGTTATTCACCCCTCCACTTT.

The rearrangement uses TRBV30 and TRBJ1-1; a weak D match, TRBD1 (5 bases). Germline V gene data show CDR1 as GTSNPN and CDR2 as SVGIG (reference sequence). Trimming stripped 2 bases from V and 5 bases from J, with 12 bases between. CDR3 length: 13 residues. The CDR3 region is CAWSPQGWTEAFF. The DNA of the CDR3 is TGTGCCTGGAGTCCGCAGGGCTGGACTGAAGCTTTCTTT.

The chain combines TRBV10-3 with TRBJ2-1, with D perhaps matching TRBD1 (6 bases). CDR1 is ENHRY and CDR2 is SYGVKD in the germline V gene. V lost 8 bases and J 5 bases, leaving 13 bases between the germline ends. The CDR3 sequence is 13 residues long. CDR3 nucleotides: TGTGCCATCTCGCAGGGGCCAAACAATGAGCAGTTCTTC. Translation: CAISQGPNNEQFF.

This clone was counted a single time. The rearrangement joins TRBV5-4 to TRBJ2-5; 7 bases line up with TRBD1. The CDR3 is 15 amino acids. J was trimmed by 2 bases and V by 4 bases; bases with no gene match: 8. Germline CDR1 is SGHNT and CDR2 is YYREEE (reference sequence). Here the CDR3 DNA reads TGTGCCAGCAGCACGACTACCAGGGGGCAAGAGACCCAGTACTTC. Protein sequence: CASSTTTRGQETQYF.

The chain joins TRBV7-9 to TRBJ2-3, with 9 positions matching TRBD2. There are 15 residues in the CDR3. Germline lookup yields CDR1 SEHNR and CDR2 FQNEAQ (reference sequence). The ends lost 1 base at V and 6 bases at J; junction bases unmatched: 5. The CDR3 nucleotides are TGTGCCAGCAGCTTAGGTCTAGCGGGAACGGATACGCAGTATTTT. This gives the protein CASSLGLAGTDTQYF.

This sequence joins TRBV29-1 and TRBJ1-2, with D possibly TRBD1 on 5 matching bases. Germline lookup yields CDR1 SQVTM and CDR2 ANQGSEA. The V end lost 2 bases, the J end lost 8 bases, and 18 bases lay between the germline ends. The CDR3 spans 14 residues. The CDR3 coding sequence is TGCAGCGTTGAACCTGCGCGGGAGAGGGACGGCTACACCTTC. Its protein is CSVEPARERDGYTF.

The chain links TRBV2 to TRBJ1-5; no definite D call. This CDR3 spans 12 amino acids. Germline CDR1 is SNHLY and CDR2 is FYNNEI. V was cut by 8 bases and J by 11 bases, with 16 bases left in between. The CDR3 DNA reads TGTGCCAGCTCGACCCCTAGAGGGTCCCAGCATTTT. Residues: CASSTPRGSQHF. The full variable domain, in which reference TRBV2 and TRBJ1-5 provide the parts outside the CDR3, is EPEVTQTPSHQVTQMGQEVILRCVPISNHLYFYWYRQILGQKVEFLVSFYNNEISEKSEIFDDQFSVERPDGSNFTLKIRSTKLEDSAMYFCASSTPRGSQHFGDGTRLSIL.

The chain carries TRBV5-1 and TRBJ1-2; D is undetermined. Trimming took 2 bases from V and 3 from J, leaving 11 bases between them. This CDR3 contains 14 residues. Germline values: CDR1 SGHRS, CDR2 YFSETQ. CDR3 in DNA: TGCGCCAGCAGCTTCACCGCCGGGGACTATGGCTACACCTTC. Its protein product is CASSFTAGDYGYTF.

J is TRBJ2-1 and V is TRBV9; D may be TRBD2 (5 bases). Germline CDR1 SGDLS, CDR2 YYNGEE. This CDR3 has 16 residues. V dropped 0 bases and J dropped 0 bases, with 10 bases sitting between them. The CDR3 loop reads CASSVEPGSSYNEQFF. Written as DNA, the CDR3 is TGTGCCAGCAGCGTAGAACCGGGGAGCTCCTACAATGAGCAGTTCTTC.

This sequence joins TRBV4-1 and TRBJ2-2, with 8 bases fitting TRBD2. Per germline, CDR1 MGHRA and CDR2 YSYEKL. The CDR3 length is 18 residues. Unmatched junction bases numbered 7, after V lost 1 base and J lost 0 bases. This chain's CDR3 is CASSQVLSGGPNTGELFF. DNA for the CDR3: TGCGCCAGCAGCCAAGTCTTGTCGGGGGGGCCGAACACCGGGGAGCTGTTTTTT.

This clone was counted a few times. The V call is TRBV9, the J call TRBJ2-3; 7 bases agree with TRBD2. J gave up 4 bases and V 0 bases, and 5 bases lay outside the gene matches. The CDR3 is 15 residues long. Germline V gene sequence: CDR1 SGDLS, CDR2 YYNGEE. CDR3 in DNA: TGTGCCAGCAGCGTAGCCGGCGGGAGATCAGATACGCAGTATTTT. Its translation: CASSVAGGRSDTQYF.

V gene TRBV7-2 combines with J gene TRBJ2-7; no clear D. From germline, CDR1 is SGHTA and CDR2 FQGNSA. V was trimmed by 2 bases and J by 3 bases, leaving 14 bases between them. The CDR3 loop spans 15 amino acids. CDR3 amino acids: CASSLRSGTLYEQYF. The CDR3 DNA is TGTGCCAGCAGCTTACGATCAGGTACCCTCTACGAGCAGTACTTC.

This clone was detected only once. The chain employs TRBV6-2 or TRBV6-3 and TRBJ1-5, with D hard to call. Germline V gene data show CDR1 as MNHEY and CDR2 as SVGEGT. CDR3 length: 16 amino acids. Trimming pared 2 bases from V and 1 base from J, leaving 12 bases between. The CDR3 spells CASSYIRGGSNQPQHF. As DNA, the CDR3 is TGTGCCAGCAGTTACATTCGTGGAGGCAGCAATCAGCCCCAGCATTTT.

The V and J genes are TRBV29-1 and TRBJ2-5, with D unresolved. V was trimmed by 3 bases and J by 2 bases, leaving 10 bases between them. This CDR3 spans 13 amino acids. CDR1 and CDR2 from the germline V gene are SQVTM and ANQGSEA. CDR3 sequence reads: CSVDGAGQETQYF. In nucleotides, the CDR3 is TGCAGCGTTGACGGAGCCGGTCAAGAGACCCAGTACTTC.

The chain links TRBV3-1 (or the pseudogene TRBV3-2) to TRBJ2-7; TRBD1 matches 8 bases. The CDR3 runs 16 residues. Germline CDR1 reads LGHDT; CDR2 reads YNNKEL (reference sequence). V dropped 1 base and J dropped 6; count of bases not matched to a gene: 11. CDR3 sequence reads: CASSQGGTGISVEQYF. The CDR3 DNA is TGTGCCAGCAGCCAAGGAGGGACAGGTATAAGCGTCGAGCAGTACTTC.

This chain links TRBV4-3 with TRBJ2-3; possibly TRBD2 for D (6 bases). CDR1 LGHNA and CDR2 YSLEER come from the germline V gene. V shed 0 bases and J shed 3 bases, with 13 bases lying between them. The CDR3 covers 16 residues. CDR3 region: CASSQDLVRGTDTQYF. CDR3 nucleotides: TGCGCCAGCAGCCAAGATCTTGTTCGGGGGACAGATACGCAGTATTTT.

CDR3 DNA: TGTGCCAGCAGTTCATATAATTCACCCCTCCACTTT. Translated, it gives CASSSYNSPLHF. The rearrangement uses TRBV28 and TRBJ1-6; D gene uncertain. Germline CDR1 is MDHEN and CDR2 is SYDVKM. The length of the CDR3 is 12 residues. V lost 4 bases and J 4 bases, leaving 2 bases between the germline ends.

V usage is TRBV18 and J usage is TRBJ1-6, with D tentatively TRBD1 (6 bases). This CDR3 has 15 amino acids. CDR1 is KGHSH, CDR2 LQKENI, per germline. Trimming cost V 5 bases and J 5 bases, with 13 bases left between them. The CDR3 bases are TGTGCCAGCTCAATTTACCAGGGGAATAATTCACCCCTCCACTTT. Translated, it gives CASSIYQGNNSPLHF. Variable domain in full (rest from reference TRBV18 and TRBJ1-6): NAGVMQNPRHLVRRRGQEARLRCSPMKGHSHVYWYRQLPEEGLKFMVYLQKENIIDESGMPKERFSAEFPKEGPSILRIQQVVRGDSAAYFCASSIYQGNNSPLHFGNGTRLTVT.

Remarks on this clone: The sample carries other DNA sequences with the same CDR3. This chain uses TRBV18 with TRBJ2-3; maybe TRBD2 (6 bases). Trimming pared 9 bases from V and 3 bases from J, leaving 13 bases between. CDR3 size: 13 residues. Germline lookup yields CDR1 KGHSH and CDR2 LQKENI. The CDR3 region has the DNA TGTGCCAGTTCCCAGACTAGTACAGATACGCAGTATTTT. Translation gives CASSQTSTDTQYF.

This sequence joins TRBV4-3 and TRBJ1-4; TRBD1 matches 9 bases. The CDR3 runs to 16 residues. With 3 bases clipped from V and 5 bases from J, the junction kept 7 bases outside the gene matches. Germline V lookup: CDR1 LGHNA, CDR2 YSLEER. The CDR3 sequence: CASSQGGGTGNEKLFF. CDR3 coding DNA: TGCGCCAGCAGCCAGGGGGGCGGGACAGGGAATGAAAAACTGTTTTTT.

This clone has a single count. V is TRBV3-1 (or the pseudogene TRBV3-2) and J is TRBJ1-2; TRBD1 aligns across 7 bases. CDR3 length: 17 amino acids. Germline assignment: CDR1 LGHDT and CDR2 YNNKEL (reference sequence). Trimming cost V 3 bases and J 4 bases; bases outside gene matches: 14. CDR3 in amino acids: CASSQRGGNRGLYGYTF. The CDR3 nucleotides read TGTGCCAGCAGCCAGAGGGGTGGGAACAGGGGACTCTATGGCTACACCTTC.

The chain joins TRBV4-3 to TRBJ2-3; 9 nucleotides match TRBD2. The V gene's germline CDR1 is LGHNA and CDR2 YSLEER. The CDR3 is 19 residues long. Trimming cost V 4 bases and J 6 bases; bases outside gene matches: 20. CDR3 bases: TGCGCCAGCAGCCCAACATTGGGTCCTGCGGGGGGGTCTTCGGATACGCAGTATTTT. Translation: CASSPTLGPAGGSSDTQYF.

Regarding this clone: Other DNA sequences in this sample translate to the same CDR3. V gene TRBV6-1 combines with J gene TRBJ1-5; 10 bases agree with TRBD1. The V segment lost 3 bases and the J segment 2 bases; nucleotides outside the gene matches: 1. The CDR3 extends over 15 amino acids. CDR1 is MNHNS, CDR2 SASEGT, per germline. As DNA, the CDR3 is TGTGCCAGCAGTGAGGGGACAGGGGGCAATCAGCCCCAGCATTTT. The encoded protein is CASSEGTGGNQPQHF.

Regarding this clone: Additional DNA sequences in this sample encode the identical CDR3. This chain links TRBV18 with TRBJ1-1; D might be TRBD1 (5 bases). V was clipped by 6 bases and J by 2 bases, with 10 bases between them. The germline V gene has CDR1 KGHSH and CDR2 LQKENI. This CDR3 has 13 residues. CDR3 in DNA: TGTGCCAGCTCGCGCGACAGAAACACTGAAGCTTTCTTT. Amino acids: CASSRDRNTEAFF.